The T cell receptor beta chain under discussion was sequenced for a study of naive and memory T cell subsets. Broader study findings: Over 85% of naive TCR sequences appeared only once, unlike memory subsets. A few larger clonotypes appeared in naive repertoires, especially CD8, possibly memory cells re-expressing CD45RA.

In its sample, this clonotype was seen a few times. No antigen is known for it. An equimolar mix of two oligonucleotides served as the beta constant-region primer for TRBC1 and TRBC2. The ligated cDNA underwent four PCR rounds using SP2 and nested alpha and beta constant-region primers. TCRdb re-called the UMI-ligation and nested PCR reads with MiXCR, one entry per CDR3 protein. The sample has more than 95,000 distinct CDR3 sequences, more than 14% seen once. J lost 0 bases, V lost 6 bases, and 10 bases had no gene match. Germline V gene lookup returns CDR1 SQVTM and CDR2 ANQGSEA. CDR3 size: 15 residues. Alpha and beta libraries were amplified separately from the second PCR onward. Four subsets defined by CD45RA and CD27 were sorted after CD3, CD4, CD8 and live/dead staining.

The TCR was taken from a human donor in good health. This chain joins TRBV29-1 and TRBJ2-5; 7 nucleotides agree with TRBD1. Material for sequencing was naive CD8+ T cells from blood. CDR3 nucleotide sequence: TGCAGCGTGGACAGGAACAACCCCTACCAAGAGACCCAGTACTTC. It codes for CSVDRNNPYQETQYF.